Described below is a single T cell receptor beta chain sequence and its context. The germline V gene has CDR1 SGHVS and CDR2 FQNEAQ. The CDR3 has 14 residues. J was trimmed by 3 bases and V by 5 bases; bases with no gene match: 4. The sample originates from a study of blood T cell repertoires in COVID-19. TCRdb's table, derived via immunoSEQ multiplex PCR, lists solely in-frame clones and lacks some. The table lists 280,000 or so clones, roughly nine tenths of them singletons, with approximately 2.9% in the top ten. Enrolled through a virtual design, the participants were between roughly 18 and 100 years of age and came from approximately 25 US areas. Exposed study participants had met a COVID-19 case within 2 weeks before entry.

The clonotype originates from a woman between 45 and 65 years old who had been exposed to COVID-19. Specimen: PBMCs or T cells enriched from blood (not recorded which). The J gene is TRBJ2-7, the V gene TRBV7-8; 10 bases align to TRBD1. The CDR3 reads CASSQGQGNYEQYF. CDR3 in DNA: TGTGCCAGCAGCCAGGGACAGGGGAACTACGAGCAGTACTTC.